This record looks at one TCR beta chain sequence and its context. The antigen is not known. This entry is derived from a study of monozygotic twins with cystic fibrosis. Study-wide points: Low clonality (median about 0.0095) suggested a mostly naive repertoire.

Repertoires were generated with immunoSEQ multiplex PCR, while TCRdb's copy carries only in-frame clones and drops some. This table has roughly 35,000 clones, 84% appearing once. CDR3 length: 14 amino acids. Germline V gives CDR1 MNHNS, CDR2 SASEGT. The V end lost 6 bases, the J end lost 6 bases, and 14 bases lay between the germline ends. The V and J genes are TRBV6-1 and TRBJ1-4, with D perhaps matching TRBD1 (5 bases). The sequenced material came from blood. This receptor was identified in a girl aged 2-10 years with cystic fibrosis. CDR3 nucleotide sequence: TGTGCCAGCAGGAGACAGTTAGTGTATGAAAAACTGTTTTTT. Protein product: CASRRQLVYEKLFF.